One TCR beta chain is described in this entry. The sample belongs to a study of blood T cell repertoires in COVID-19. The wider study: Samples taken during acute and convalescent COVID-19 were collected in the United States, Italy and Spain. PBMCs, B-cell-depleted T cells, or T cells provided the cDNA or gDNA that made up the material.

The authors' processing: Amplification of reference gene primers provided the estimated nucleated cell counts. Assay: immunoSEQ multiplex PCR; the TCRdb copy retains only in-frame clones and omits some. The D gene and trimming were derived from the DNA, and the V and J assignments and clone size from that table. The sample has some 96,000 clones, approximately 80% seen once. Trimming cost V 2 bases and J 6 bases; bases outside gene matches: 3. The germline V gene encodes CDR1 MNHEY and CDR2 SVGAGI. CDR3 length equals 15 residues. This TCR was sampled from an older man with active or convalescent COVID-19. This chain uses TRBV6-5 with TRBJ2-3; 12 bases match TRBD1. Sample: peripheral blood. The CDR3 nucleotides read TGTGCCAGCAGTTACGGGACAGGGGGCTCGGATACGCAGTATTTT. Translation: CASSYGTGGSDTQYF.